This TCR beta chain was found in a study of tumor-infiltrating lymphocytes in primary liver carcinoma. The CDR3 is 16 residues long. V shed 5 bases and J shed 10 bases, with 27 bases lying between them. Germline V gives CDR1 SGHAT, CDR2 FQNNGV. This clonotype was counted ten times or more. TCR beta cDNA was prepared out of about 530 ng total RNA by means of a constant-region primer. Library construction for TCR beta comprised three nested multiplex PCR rounds performed with slightly modified ARM-PCR. The first two PCR rounds used TRBV1-TRBV30 forward primers with a C-beta reverse primer, nine to ten cycles each. From the multiplex PCR reads, TCRdb called clonotypes with MiXCR, one entry per CDR3 protein. The sample contains about 180,000 distinct CDR3 sequences, over 45% of which appear only once. In addition to blood RNA drawn from unsorted whole blood, germline DNA was extracted.

Input material: peripheral blood. The chain has TRBV11-2 and TRBJ2-7; either TRBD1 or TRBD2 may fit D (7 bases each). The clonotype was recovered from a man aged 40-49 years with primary liver carcinoma and hepatitis B virus infection. For the CDR3, the DNA is TGTGCCAGCAGCACACGCAGGGGGGGTCAGGGCATACTTCAGTACTTC. Encoded protein: CASSTRRGGQGILQYF.